This T cell receptor (beta chain) originates from a study of OX40 agonist ivuxolimab in advanced cancers. Findings and caveats of the study: Among the lowest peripheral clonal expansion occurred in 0.1-3.0 mg/kg partial responders.

The assay was immunoSEQ multiplex PCR, and TCRdb's table has in-frame clones only and misses some. The sample has over 75,000 clones, approximately 94% seen once. Concerning this clone: Antigen unknown.

Source: CD4+ or CD8+ T cells sorted from blood, taken in a trial of the OX40 agonist ivuxolimab. This TCR came from an adult with an advanced solid tumor such as melanoma, head and neck, liver or kidney cancer.

In DNA form, the CDR3 reads TGTGCCAGTAGTCCCGACAGGGTGGGATATGGCTACACCTTC. Its protein is CASSPDRVGYGYTF. The gene calls are TRBV19 and TRBJ1-2; TRBD1 matches at 7 bases. CDR1 and CDR2 from the germline V gene are LNHDA and SQIVND (reference sequence). Unmatched junction bases numbered 8, after V lost 5 bases and J lost 5 bases. CDR3 length: 14 amino acids.